This entry concerns a single T cell receptor (beta chain). Its antigen is unidentified. The V segment lost 4 bases and the J segment 5 bases; nucleotides outside the gene matches: 15. CDR1 is SGHVS and CDR2 is FQNEAQ in the germline V gene. The CDR3 extends over 17 amino acids. The data were taken from a study of cytomegalovirus exposure and HLA in healthy donors. Study at large: Among approximately 400 genotyped donors, around 80% fell in the Caucasian-associated ancestry cluster. Study-level points and caveats: An observed cluster of highly shared sequence variants was recorded as a likely sequencing artifact.

Primers included in the PCR were 60 Vbeta and 13 Jbeta primers. Sequencing used immunoSEQ multiplex PCR; TCRdb keeps in-frame clones, though not all of them. The table lists fewer than 150,000 clones, under 90% of them singletons, with roughly 2.5% in the top ten. The chain couples TRBV7-8 to TRBJ1-2, with 8 bases identical to TRBD1. The sequenced sample consisted of PBMCs. The sequence was obtained from a young woman in good health and CMV-seronegative. This CDR3 is CASSSHSGGPSPYGYTF. The CDR3 DNA reads TGTGCCAGCAGCTCCCATTCAGGGGGCCCCAGCCCTTATGGCTACACCTTC. Complete variable domain (other parts from reference TRBV7-8 and TRBJ1-2): GAGVSQSPRYKVAKRGQDVALRCDPISGHVSLFWYQQALGQGPEFLTYFQNEAQLDKSGLPSDRFFAERPEGSVSTLKIQRTQQEDSAVYLCASSSHSGGPSPYGYTFGSGTRLTVV.